The entry below describes one TCR beta chain. This specimen belongs to a study of blood T cell repertoires in COVID-19. Overall study: In each case, the material was cDNA or gDNA derived from T cells, B-cell-depleted T cells, or PBMCs.

Seattle's enrolled individuals joined amid active infection and were then monitored longitudinally. Original analysis: For nucleated cells, counts were estimated from reference gene primer amplification. Sequencing was performed with immunoSEQ multiplex PCR; in TCRdb, only in-frame clones are kept and a portion is missing. The V and J calls and clone size were taken over from that table, and D and trimming were inferred from the DNA. The data hold 68,000 or so clones, with around 91% observed a single time. The germline CDR1 and CDR2 sequences are SGHDN and FVKESK. The CDR3 has 15 residues. Trimming stripped 4 bases from V and 2 bases from J, with 13 bases between.

This TCR came from a middle-aged man with COVID-19, enrolled during active disease. The sample consisted of peripheral blood. This chain uses TRBV14 with TRBJ2-3; possible D gene TRBD1, 5 bases. As DNA, the CDR3 is TGTGCCAGCAGCCCCAAGGGGTGGTTCACAGATACGCAGTATTTT. It encodes CASSPKGWFTDTQYF.